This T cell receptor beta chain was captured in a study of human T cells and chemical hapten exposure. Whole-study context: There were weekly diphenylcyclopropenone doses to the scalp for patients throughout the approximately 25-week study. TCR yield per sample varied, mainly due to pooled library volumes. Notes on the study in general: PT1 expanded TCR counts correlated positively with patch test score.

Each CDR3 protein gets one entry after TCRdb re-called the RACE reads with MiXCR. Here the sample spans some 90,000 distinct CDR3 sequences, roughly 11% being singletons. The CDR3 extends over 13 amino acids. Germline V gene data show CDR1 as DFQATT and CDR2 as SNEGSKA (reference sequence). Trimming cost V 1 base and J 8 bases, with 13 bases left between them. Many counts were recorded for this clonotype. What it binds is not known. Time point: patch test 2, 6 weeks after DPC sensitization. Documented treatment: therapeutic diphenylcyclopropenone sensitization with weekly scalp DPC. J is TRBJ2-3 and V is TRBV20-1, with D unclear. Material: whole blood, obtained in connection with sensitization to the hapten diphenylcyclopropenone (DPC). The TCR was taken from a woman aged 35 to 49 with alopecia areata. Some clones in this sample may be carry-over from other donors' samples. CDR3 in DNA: TGCAGTGCTAGAGTCTCTACCCCCGGTACGCAGTATTTT. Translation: CSARVSTPGTQYF.